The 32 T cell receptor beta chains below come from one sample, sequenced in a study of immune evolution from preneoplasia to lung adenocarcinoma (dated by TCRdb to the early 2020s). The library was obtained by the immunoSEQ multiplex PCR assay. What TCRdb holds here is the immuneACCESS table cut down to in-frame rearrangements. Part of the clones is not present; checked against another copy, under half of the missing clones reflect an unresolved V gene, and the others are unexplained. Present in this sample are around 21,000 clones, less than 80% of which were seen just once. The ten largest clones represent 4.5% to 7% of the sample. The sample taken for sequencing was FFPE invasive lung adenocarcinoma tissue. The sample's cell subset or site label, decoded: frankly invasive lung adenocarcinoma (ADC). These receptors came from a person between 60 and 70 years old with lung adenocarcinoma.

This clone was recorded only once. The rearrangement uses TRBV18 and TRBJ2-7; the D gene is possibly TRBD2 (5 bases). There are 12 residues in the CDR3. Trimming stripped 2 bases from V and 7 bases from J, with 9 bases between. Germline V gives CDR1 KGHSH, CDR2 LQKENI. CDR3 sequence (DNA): TGTGCCAGCTCACCAGGGAGCCCGGAGCAGTACTTC. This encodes CASSPGSPEQYF.

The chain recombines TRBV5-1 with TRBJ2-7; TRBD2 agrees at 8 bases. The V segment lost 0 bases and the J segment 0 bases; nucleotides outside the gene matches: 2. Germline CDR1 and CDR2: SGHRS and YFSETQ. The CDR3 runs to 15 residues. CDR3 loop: CASSLVGRASYEQYF. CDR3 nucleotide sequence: TGCGCCAGCAGCTTGGTCGGGAGGGCCTCCTACGAGCAGTACTTC.

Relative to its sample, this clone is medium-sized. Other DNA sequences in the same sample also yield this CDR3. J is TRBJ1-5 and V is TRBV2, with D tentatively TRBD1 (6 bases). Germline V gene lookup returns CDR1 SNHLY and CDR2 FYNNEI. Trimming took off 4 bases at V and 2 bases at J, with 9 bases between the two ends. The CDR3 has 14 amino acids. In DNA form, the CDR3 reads TGTGCCAGCAGTGCGACAGGAGGCAATCAGCCCCAGCATTTT. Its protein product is CASSATGGNQPQHF.

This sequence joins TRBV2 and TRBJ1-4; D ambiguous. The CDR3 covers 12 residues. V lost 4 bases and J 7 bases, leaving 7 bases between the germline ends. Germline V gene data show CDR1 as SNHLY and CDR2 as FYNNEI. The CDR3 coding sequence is TGTGCCAGCAGTGGGGTTGGTGAAAAACTGTTTTTT. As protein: CASSGVGEKLFF.

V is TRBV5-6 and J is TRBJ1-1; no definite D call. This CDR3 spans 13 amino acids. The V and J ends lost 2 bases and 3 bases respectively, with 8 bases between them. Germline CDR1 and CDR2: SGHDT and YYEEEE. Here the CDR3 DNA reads TGTGCCAGCAGCTTTCTTGGGGACACTGAAGCTTTCTTT. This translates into CASSFLGDTEAFF.

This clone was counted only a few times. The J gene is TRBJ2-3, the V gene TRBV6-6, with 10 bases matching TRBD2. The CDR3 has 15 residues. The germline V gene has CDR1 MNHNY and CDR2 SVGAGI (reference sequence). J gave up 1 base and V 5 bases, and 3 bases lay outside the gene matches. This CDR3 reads CASSTGTSGTDTQYF. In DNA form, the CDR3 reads TGTGCCAGCAGTACCGGGACTAGCGGCACAGATACGCAGTATTTT.

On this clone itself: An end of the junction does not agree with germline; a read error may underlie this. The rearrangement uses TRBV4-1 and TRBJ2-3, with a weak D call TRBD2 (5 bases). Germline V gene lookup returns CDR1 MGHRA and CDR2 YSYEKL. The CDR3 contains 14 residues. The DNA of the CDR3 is TGTGCCAGCAGCCAAGGGCGGGGCACAGATACGCAGTATTTT. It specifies CASSQGRGTDTQYF.

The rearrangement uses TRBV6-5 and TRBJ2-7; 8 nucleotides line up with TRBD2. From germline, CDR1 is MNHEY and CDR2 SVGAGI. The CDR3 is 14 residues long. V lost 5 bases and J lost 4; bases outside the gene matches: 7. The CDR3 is CASSPLADVYEQYF. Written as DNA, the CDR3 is TGTGCCAGCAGTCCACTAGCGGACGTATACGAGCAGTACTTC.

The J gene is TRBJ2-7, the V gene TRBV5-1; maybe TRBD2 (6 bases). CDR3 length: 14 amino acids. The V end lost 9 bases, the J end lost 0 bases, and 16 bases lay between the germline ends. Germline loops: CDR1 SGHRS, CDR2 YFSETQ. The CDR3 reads CATREDSSSYEQYF. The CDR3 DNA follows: TGCGCCACTAGGGAGGACTCCAGCTCCTACGAGCAGTACTTC.

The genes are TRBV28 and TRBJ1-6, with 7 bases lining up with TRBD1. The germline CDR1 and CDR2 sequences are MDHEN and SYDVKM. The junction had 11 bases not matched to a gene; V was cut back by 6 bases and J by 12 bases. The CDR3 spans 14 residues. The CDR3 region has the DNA TGTGCCAGCAGAAGAGACAGGGTAGTCTTACCCCTCCACTTT. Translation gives CASRRDRVVLPLHF.

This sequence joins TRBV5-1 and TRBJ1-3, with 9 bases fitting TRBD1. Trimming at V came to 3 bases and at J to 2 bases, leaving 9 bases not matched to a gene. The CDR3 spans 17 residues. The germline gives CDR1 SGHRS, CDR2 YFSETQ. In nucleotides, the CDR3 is TGCGCCAGCAGCTATGGACAGGGGATGATCGCTGGAAACACCATATATTTT. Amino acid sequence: CASSYGQGMIAGNTIYF.

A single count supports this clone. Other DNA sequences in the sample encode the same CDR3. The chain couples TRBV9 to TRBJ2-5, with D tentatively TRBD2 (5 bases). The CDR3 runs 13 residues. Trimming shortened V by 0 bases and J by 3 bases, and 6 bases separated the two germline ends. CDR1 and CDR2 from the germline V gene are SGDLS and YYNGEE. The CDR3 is CASSVGGEETQYF. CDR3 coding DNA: TGTGCCAGCAGCGTAGGGGGAGAAGAGACCCAGTACTTC.

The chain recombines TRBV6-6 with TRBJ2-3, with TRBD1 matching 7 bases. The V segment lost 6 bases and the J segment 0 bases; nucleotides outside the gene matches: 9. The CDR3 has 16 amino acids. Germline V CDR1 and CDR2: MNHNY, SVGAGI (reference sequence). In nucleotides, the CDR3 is TGTGCCAGCAGCCCCACCCGGGACAGAAGCACAGATACGCAGTATTTT. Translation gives CASSPTRDRSTDTQYF.

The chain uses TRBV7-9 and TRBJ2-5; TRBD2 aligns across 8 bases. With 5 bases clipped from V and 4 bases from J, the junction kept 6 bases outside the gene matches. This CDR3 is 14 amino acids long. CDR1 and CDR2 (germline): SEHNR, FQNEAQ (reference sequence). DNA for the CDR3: TGTGCCAGCAGCCCGTCGGCGGGAGGAGAGACCCAGTACTTC. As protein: CASSPSAGGETQYF.

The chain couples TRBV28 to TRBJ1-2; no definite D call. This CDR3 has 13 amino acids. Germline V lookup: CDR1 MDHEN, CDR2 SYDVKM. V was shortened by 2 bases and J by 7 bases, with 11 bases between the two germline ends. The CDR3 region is CASSLPGSSGYTF. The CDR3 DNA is TGTGCCAGCAGTTTACCCGGCAGCTCTGGCTACACCTTC.

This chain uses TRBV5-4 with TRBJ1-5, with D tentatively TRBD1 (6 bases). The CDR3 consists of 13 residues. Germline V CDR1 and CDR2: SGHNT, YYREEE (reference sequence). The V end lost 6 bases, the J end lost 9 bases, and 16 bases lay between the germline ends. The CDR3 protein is CASTQFEGGPQHF. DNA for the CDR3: TGTGCCAGCACTCAATTCGAGGGGGGGCCCCAGCATTTT.

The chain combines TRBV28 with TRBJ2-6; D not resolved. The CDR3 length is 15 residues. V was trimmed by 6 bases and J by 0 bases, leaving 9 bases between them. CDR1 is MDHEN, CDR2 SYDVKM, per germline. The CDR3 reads CASSNEISGANVLTF. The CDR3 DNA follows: TGTGCCAGCAGCAATGAAATCTCTGGGGCCAACGTCCTGACTTTC.

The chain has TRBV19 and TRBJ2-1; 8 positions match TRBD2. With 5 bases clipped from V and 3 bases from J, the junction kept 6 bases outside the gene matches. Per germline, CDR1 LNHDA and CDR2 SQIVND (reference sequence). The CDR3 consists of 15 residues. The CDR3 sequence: CASSQAGVGYNEQFF. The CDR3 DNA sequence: TGTGCCAGTAGTCAAGCGGGAGTGGGCTACAATGAGCAGTTCTTC.

CDR3 DNA: TGTGCCAGCAGGGGACAGGCTCAGGAAAAACTGTTTTTT. Encoded protein: CASRGQAQEKLFF. The J gene is TRBJ1-4, the V gene TRBV11-3, with 8 bases aligning to TRBD1. J lost 8 bases, V lost 6 bases, and 5 bases had no gene match. CDR1 and CDR2 from the germline V gene are SGHNT and YENEEA. The CDR3 runs 13 residues.

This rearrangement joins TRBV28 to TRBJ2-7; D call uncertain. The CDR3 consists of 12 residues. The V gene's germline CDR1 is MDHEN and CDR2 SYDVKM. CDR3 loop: CATRLSSYEQYF. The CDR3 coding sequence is TGTGCGACCCGGCTGAGCTCCTACGAGCAGTACTTC.

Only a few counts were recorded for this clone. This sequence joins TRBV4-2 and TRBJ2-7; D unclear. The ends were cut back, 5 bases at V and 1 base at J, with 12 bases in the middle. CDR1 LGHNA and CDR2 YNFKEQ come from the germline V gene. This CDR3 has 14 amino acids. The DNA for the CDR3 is TGTGCCAGCAGCACCCAGAAGGGTTCCTACGAGCAGTACTTC. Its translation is CASSTQKGSYEQYF.

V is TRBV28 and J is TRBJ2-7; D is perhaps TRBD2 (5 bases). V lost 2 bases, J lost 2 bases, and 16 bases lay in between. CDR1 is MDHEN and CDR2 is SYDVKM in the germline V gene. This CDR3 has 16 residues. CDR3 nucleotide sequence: TGTGCCAGCAGTTTAGCGTGGGAGAGAGTTGCCTACGAGCAGTACTTC. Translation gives CASSLAWERVAYEQYF.

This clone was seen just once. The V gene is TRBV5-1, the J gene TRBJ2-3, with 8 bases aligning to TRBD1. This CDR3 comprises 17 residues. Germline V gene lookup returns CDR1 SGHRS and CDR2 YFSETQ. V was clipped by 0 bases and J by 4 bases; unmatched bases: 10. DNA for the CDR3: TGCGCCAGCAGCTTGGACGGCAGGGGGCGCATAGCAGATACGCAGTATTTT. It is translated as CASSLDGRGRIADTQYF.

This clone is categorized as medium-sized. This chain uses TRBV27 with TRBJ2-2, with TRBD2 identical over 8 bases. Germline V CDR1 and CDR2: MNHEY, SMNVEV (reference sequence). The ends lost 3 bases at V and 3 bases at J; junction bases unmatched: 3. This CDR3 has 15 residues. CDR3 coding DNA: TGTGCCAGCAGTTTGGAGCGGGGGTACACCGGGGAGCTGTTTTTT. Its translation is CASSLERGYTGELFF.

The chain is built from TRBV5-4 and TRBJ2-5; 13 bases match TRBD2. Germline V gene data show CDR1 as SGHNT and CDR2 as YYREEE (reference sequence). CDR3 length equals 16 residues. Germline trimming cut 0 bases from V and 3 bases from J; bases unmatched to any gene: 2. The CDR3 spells CASSLGGLAGEETQYF. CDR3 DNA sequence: TGTGCCAGCAGCTTGGGAGGACTAGCGGGAGAAGAGACCCAGTACTTC.

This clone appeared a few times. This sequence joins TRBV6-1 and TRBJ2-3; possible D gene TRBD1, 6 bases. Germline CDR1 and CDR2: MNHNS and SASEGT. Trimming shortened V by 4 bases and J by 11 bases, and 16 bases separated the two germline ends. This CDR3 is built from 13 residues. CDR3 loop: CASSVSVQGMQYF. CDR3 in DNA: TGTGCCAGCAGTGTTAGCGTACAGGGCATGCAGTATTTT.

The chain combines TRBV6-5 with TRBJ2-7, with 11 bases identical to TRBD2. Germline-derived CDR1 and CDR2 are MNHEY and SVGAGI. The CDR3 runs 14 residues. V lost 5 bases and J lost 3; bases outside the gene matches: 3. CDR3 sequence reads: CASSRTSGLYEQYF. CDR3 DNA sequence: TGTGCCAGCAGTAGGACTAGCGGGCTCTACGAGCAGTACTTC.

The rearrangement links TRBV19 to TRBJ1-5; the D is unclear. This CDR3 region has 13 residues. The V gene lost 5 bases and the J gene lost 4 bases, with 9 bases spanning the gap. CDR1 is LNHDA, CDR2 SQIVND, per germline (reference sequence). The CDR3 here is CASSVPTNQPQHF. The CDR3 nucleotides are TGTGCCAGTAGTGTCCCGACAAATCAGCCCCAGCATTTT.

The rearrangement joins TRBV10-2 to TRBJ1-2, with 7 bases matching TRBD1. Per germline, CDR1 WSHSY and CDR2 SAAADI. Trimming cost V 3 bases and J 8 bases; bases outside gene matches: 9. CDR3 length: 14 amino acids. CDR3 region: CASSDQGEVGGYTF. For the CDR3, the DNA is TGCGCCAGCAGTGATCAGGGGGAAGTCGGAGGCTACACCTTC.

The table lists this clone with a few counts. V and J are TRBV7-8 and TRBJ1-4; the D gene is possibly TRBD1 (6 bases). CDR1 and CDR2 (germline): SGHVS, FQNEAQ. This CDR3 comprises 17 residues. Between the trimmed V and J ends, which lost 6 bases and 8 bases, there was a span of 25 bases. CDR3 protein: CASSQLITGLGHEKLFF. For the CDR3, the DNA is TGTGCCAGCAGTCAACTTATTACAGGGCTAGGTCACGAAAAACTGTTTTTT.

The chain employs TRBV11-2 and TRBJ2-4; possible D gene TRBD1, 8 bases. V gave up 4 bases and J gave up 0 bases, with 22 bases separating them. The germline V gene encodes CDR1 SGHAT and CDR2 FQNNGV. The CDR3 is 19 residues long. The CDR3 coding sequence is TGTGCCAGCAGCTCCCGACAGGGGAGGGGACCGCTAGCCAAAAACATTCAGTACTTC. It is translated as CASSSRQGRGPLAKNIQYF. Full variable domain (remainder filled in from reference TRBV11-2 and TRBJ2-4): EAGVAQSPRYKIIEKRQSVAFWCNPISGHATLYWYQQILGQGPKLLIQFQNNGVVDDSQLPKDRFSAERLKGVDSTLKIQPAKLEDSAVYLCASSSRQGRGPLAKNIQYFGAGTRLSVL.

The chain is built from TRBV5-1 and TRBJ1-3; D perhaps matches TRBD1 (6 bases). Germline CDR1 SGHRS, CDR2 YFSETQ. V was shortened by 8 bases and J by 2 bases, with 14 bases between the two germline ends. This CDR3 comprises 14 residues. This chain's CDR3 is CASTTGTPGNTIYF. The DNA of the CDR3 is TGCGCCAGTACTACCGGGACACCTGGAAACACCATATATTTT.